The 10 T cell receptor beta chains given below trace back to one sample, sequenced in a study of blood T cell repertoires in COVID-19. Assay used: immunoSEQ multiplex PCR; TCRdb lists only in-frame clones, some missing. The sample lists 100,000 to 150,000 clones, roughly 89% occurring once. Sequencing was performed on peripheral blood. The receptors were sampled from a man aged 55 to 70 with COVID-19, enrolled during active disease.

The chain links TRBV6-5 to TRBJ1-4; 10 bases are a match to TRBD1. The junction had 1 base not matched to a gene; V was cut back by 6 bases and J by 6 bases. Germline CDR1 MNHEY, CDR2 SVGAGI. The CDR3 loop spans 13 amino acids. The CDR3 protein is CASSGTGDEKLFF. CDR3 nucleotides: TGTGCCAGCAGCGGGACAGGGGATGAAAAACTGTTTTTT.

In DNA, the CDR3 is TGCGCCGATCCACGCGCGGGGGACAATGAGCAGTTCTTC. It yields the protein CADPRAGDNEQFF. The chain recombines TRBV4-1 with TRBJ2-1, with 7 bases that match TRBD2. The V gene end was trimmed by 11 bases and the J gene end by 5 bases; junction bases not matched to a gene: 9. This CDR3 comprises 13 residues. CDR1 is MGHRA, CDR2 YSYEKL, per germline.

V and J are TRBV3-1 (or the pseudogene TRBV3-2) and TRBJ2-3, with 8 bases identical to TRBD1. This CDR3 comprises 17 residues. The germline V gene has CDR1 LGHDT and CDR2 YNNKEL (reference sequence). V shed 2 bases, J shed 6 bases, and the junction held 13 bases outside the gene matches. The CDR3 is CASSQRRTGLIADTQYF. CDR3 bases: TGTGCCAGCAGCCAACGGAGGACAGGGTTAATAGCGGATACGCAGTATTTT.

V usage is TRBV4-1 and J usage is TRBJ2-1; TRBD1 is a possible D gene (5 bases). Trimming took off 6 bases at V and 2 bases at J, with 20 bases between the two ends. The germline V gene has CDR1 MGHRA and CDR2 YSYEKL. The CDR3 consists of 17 residues. The CDR3 region is CASRGLGYGVPYNEQFF. Written as DNA, the CDR3 is TGCGCCAGCAGGGGGCTGGGGTATGGGGTTCCCTACAATGAGCAGTTCTTC.

This chain uses TRBV18 with TRBJ1-2, with D possibly being TRBD1 (5 bases). Trimming left V 4 bases short and J 1 base short, with 16 bases between. Germline loops: CDR1 KGHSH, CDR2 LQKENI. This CDR3 is 16 amino acids long. The CDR3 DNA sequence: TGTGCCAGCTCACAAGGGACTGGGAGAATTAACTATGGCTACACCTTC. It translates to CASSQGTGRINYGYTF.

This chain links TRBV9 with TRBJ2-4, with 9 positions matching TRBD1. The CDR3 runs 14 residues. Germline-derived CDR1 and CDR2 are SGDLS and YYNGEE. Unmatched junction bases numbered 3, after V lost 2 bases and J lost 6 bases. The chain's CDR3 is CASSVDRGRNIQYF. The CDR3 region has the DNA TGTGCCAGCAGCGTCGACAGGGGGAGAAACATTCAGTACTTC. The full variable domain, in which reference TRBV9 and TRBJ2-4 provide the parts outside the CDR3, is DSGVTQTPKHLITATGQRVTLRCSPRSGDLSVYWYQQSLDQGLQFLIQYYNGEERAKGNILERFSAQQFPDLHSELNLSSLELGDSALYFCASSVDRGRNIQYFGAGTRLSVL.

The rearrangement joins TRBV6-2 or TRBV6-3 to TRBJ1-1, with D possibly being TRBD1 (5 bases). The CDR3 has 15 residues. V gave up 5 bases and J gave up 0 bases, with 13 bases separating them. Germline CDR1 and CDR2: MNHEY and SVGEGT. The CDR3 reads CASSIRGTMNTEAFF. The CDR3, as DNA: TGTGCCAGCAGTATCCGTGGGACTATGAACACTGAAGCTTTCTTT.

This rearrangement joins TRBV18 to TRBJ2-1; 11 positions agree with TRBD2. V was clipped by 1 base and J by 6 bases; unmatched bases: 14. Germline V gives CDR1 KGHSH, CDR2 LQKENI. The CDR3 is 19 residues long. CDR3 nucleotides: TGTGCCAGCTCACCACTCCCCGGTGGTAGCGGGGGGGCCAGCAATGAGCAGTTCTTC. This encodes CASSPLPGGSGGASNEQFF.

V gene TRBV4-1 combines with J gene TRBJ1-6, with D perhaps matching TRBD1 (5 bases). V was cut by 0 bases and J by 8 bases, with 20 bases left in between. The CDR3 length is 18 residues. The V gene's germline CDR1 is MGHRA and CDR2 YSYEKL. The CDR3 protein is CASSQEGIINGGDSPLHF. CDR3 in DNA: TGCGCCAGCAGCCAAGAAGGGATAATTAACGGGGGGGATTCACCCCTCCACTTT.

This rearrangement joins TRBV15 to TRBJ1-1; D may be TRBD1 (5 bases). Germline CDR1 is LNHNV and CDR2 is YYDKDF (reference sequence). The CDR3 is made up of 14 amino acids. Trimming shortened V by 5 bases and J by 5 bases, and 15 bases separated the two germline ends. CDR3 in amino acids: CATSWGTLGTEAFF. DNA for the CDR3: TGTGCCACCAGCTGGGGGACTCTGGGGACTGAAGCTTTCTTT.